The 29 T cell receptor beta chains given below trace back to one sample, sequenced in a study of identifying expanded T cells in peripheral blood. Only in-frame clones appear in the TCRdb table, and some are missing; sequencing was by immunoSEQ multiplex PCR. In the table there are around 120,000 clones, 75% to 90% of which are singletons. The sequenced sample consisted of blood. Source of these receptors: a person between 18 and 75 years old in good health.

The chain links TRBV10-3 to TRBJ1-4; TRBD1 matches at 9 bases. The trim removed 2 bases at V and 8 bases at J, leaving 6 bases unmatched. The CDR3 consists of 15 residues. CDR1 and CDR2 (germline): ENHRY, SYGVKD. DNA for the CDR3: TGTGCCATCAGTGAGGGGGGACAGGGTCAAGAAAAACTGTTTTTT. Protein sequence: CAISEGGQGQEKLFF.

This chain connects TRBV18 to TRBJ2-2, with 8 nucleotides matching TRBD2. Trimming removed 3 bases from V and 1 base from J; junction bases left unmatched: 4. The CDR3 has 16 amino acids. CDR1 and CDR2 (germline): KGHSH, LQKENI. The CDR3 loop reads CASSPSLAGNTGELFF. The CDR3 nucleotides are TGTGCCAGCTCACCGTCCCTAGCGGGGAACACCGGGGAGCTGTTTTTT.

The chain employs TRBV4-1 and TRBJ2-2; D gene ambiguous. The germline gives CDR1 MGHRA, CDR2 YSYEKL. This CDR3 contains 13 residues. V was cut by 3 bases and J by 5 bases, with 7 bases left in between. The CDR3 here is CASSHHITGELFF. The DNA of the CDR3 is TGCGCCAGCAGCCATCACATTACCGGGGAGCTGTTTTTT.

This clone was counted only a few times. The same CDR3 is also encoded by other DNA sequences in this sample. The CDR3: CASSYPNSPLHF. In DNA form, the CDR3 reads TGTGCCAGCAGTTACCCGAATTCACCCCTCCACTTT. The chain is built from TRBV6-5 and TRBJ1-6; no firm D call. There are 12 residues in the CDR3. The germline V gene encodes CDR1 MNHEY and CDR2 SVGAGI. Trimming pared 2 bases from V and 7 bases from J, leaving 3 bases between.

The chain couples TRBV28 to TRBJ2-2; 9 nucleotides line up with TRBD1. This CDR3 comprises 14 residues. V trimming: 10 bases; J trimming: 6 bases; junction bases outside the gene matches: 9. Germline CDR1 reads MDHEN; CDR2 reads SYDVKM. CDR3 bases: TGTGCCACCCGGACAGGGGATTTCGCCGGGGAGCTGTTTTTT. This codes for CATRTGDFAGELFF. The full variable domain, rest sourced from reference TRBV28 and TRBJ2-2, is DVKVTQSSRYLVKRTGEKVFLECVQDMDHENMFWYRQDPGLGLRLIYFSYDVKMKEKGDIPEGYSVSREKKERFSLILESASTNQTSMYLCATRTGDFAGELFFGEGSRLTVL.

This clone turned up a few times. The rearrangement links TRBV5-1 to TRBJ2-5; TRBD1 agrees at 7 bases. Trimming cost V 4 bases and J 2 bases; bases outside gene matches: 5. Germline CDR1 and CDR2: SGHRS and YFSETQ. This CDR3 has 14 residues. DNA for the CDR3: TGCGCCAGCAGCAGGGTGGGACAGCAAGAGACCCAGTACTTC. Its translation is CASSRVGQQETQYF. The variable domain in full, completed from reference TRBV5-1 and TRBJ2-5, reads KAGVTQTPRYLIKTRGQQVTLSCSPISGHRSVSWYQQTPGQGLQFLFEYFSETQRNKGNFPGRFSGRQFSNSRSEMNVSTLELGDSALYLCASSRVGQQETQYFGPGTRLLVL.

The DNA for the CDR3 is TGCGCCAGCAGTATTCATCGACAGTATTTGTGCGAAAAACTGTTTTTT. Translated: CASSIHRQYLCEKLFF. V usage is TRBV23-1 and J usage is TRBJ1-4; tentatively, D is TRBD1 (5 bases). TRBV23-1 is placed among ORFs of uncertain function. The V end lost 5 bases, the J end lost 8 bases, and 21 bases lay between the germline ends. This CDR3 is 16 amino acids long.

This chain uses TRBV28 with TRBJ1-1; 9 nucleotides agree with TRBD1. This CDR3 region has 14 residues. CDR1 MDHEN and CDR2 SYDVKM come from the germline V gene. J lost 1 base, V lost 6 bases, and 3 bases had no gene match. The CDR3 region is CASSQQGANTEAFF. CDR3 bases: TGTGCCAGCAGCCAACAGGGGGCGAACACTGAAGCTTTCTTT.

The genes are TRBV9 and TRBJ2-2; D remains ambiguous. In germline, CDR1 is SGDLS, CDR2 YYNGEE. Trimming took off 2 bases at V and 7 bases at J, with 6 bases between the two ends. This CDR3 comprises 12 residues. Here the CDR3 DNA reads TGTGCCAGCAGCGTCGTCGTCGGGGAGCTGTTTTTT. Amino acid sequence: CASSVVVGELFF.

The chain is built from TRBV7-8 and TRBJ2-1, with 9 bases lining up with TRBD1. The length of the CDR3 is 15 residues. Germline CDR1 and CDR2: SGHVS and FQNEAQ. V gave up 1 base and J gave up 8 bases; unmatched junction bases: 6. The CDR3, as DNA: TGTGCCAGCAGCTTAGATGGGACAGGGTCGGATGAGCAGTTCTTC. Amino acids: CASSLDGTGSDEQFF. Complete variable domain (other parts from reference TRBV7-8 and TRBJ2-1): GAGVSQSPRYKVAKRGQDVALRCDPISGHVSLFWYQQALGQGPEFLTYFQNEAQLDKSGLPSDRFFAERPEGSVSTLKIQRTQQEDSAVYLCASSLDGTGSDEQFFGPGTRLTVL.

V gene TRBV10-3 combines with J gene TRBJ2-3, with 8 bases fitting TRBD2. The V gene's germline CDR1 is ENHRY and CDR2 SYGVKD. V lost 3 bases to trimming and J lost 1 base; unmatched junction nucleotides: 3. The CDR3 spans 15 residues. CDR3 residues: CAISDELAGTDTQYF. CDR3 DNA: TGTGCCATCAGTGATGAACTAGCGGGCACAGATACGCAGTATTTT.

The gene calls are TRBV29-1 and TRBJ1-1, with TRBD1 as a possible D gene (6 bases). There are 13 residues in the CDR3. Germline V gives CDR1 SQVTM, CDR2 ANQGSEA. The ends were cut back, 3 bases at V and 1 base at J, with 9 bases in the middle. The CDR3 DNA is TGCAGCGTTGACAAAGGGGGGAACACTGAAGCTTTCTTT. This gives the protein CSVDKGGNTEAFF.

With regard to this clone: The identical CDR3 is also encoded by other nucleotide sequences in the sample. The chain combines TRBV7-6 with TRBJ2-2, with 7 bases matching TRBD1. CDR3 size: 15 residues. Germline CDR1 is SGHVS and CDR2 is FNYEAQ. The junction had 1 base not matched to a gene; V was cut back by 1 base and J by 2 bases. Here the CDR3 DNA reads TGTGCCAGCAGCTTAGGACAGGGAAACACCGGGGAGCTGTTTTTT. It encodes CASSLGQGNTGELFF.

This clone appeared once. This chain links TRBV15 with TRBJ1-1; the D gene is possibly TRBD1 (6 bases). Looked up from germline, CDR1 is LNHNV and CDR2 is YYDKDF (reference sequence). With 0 bases removed from V and 7 bases from J, the gap between germline ends came to 12 bases. The length of the CDR3 is 14 residues. DNA for the CDR3: TGTGCCACCAGCAGAGATGCAACGACAGGTGAAGCTTTCTTT. Translation gives CATSRDATTGEAFF.

The chain has TRBV19 and TRBJ1-4, with 10 bases matching TRBD1. This CDR3 is 18 amino acids long. In germline, CDR1 is LNHDA, CDR2 SQIVND (reference sequence). J gave up 0 bases and V 5 bases, and 9 bases lay outside the gene matches. CDR3 in amino acids: CASSSRDRGFATNEKLFF. Written as DNA, the CDR3 is TGTGCCAGTAGTTCCAGGGACAGGGGCTTTGCAACTAATGAAAAACTGTTTTTT.

J is TRBJ1-1 and V is TRBV11-2; tentatively, D is TRBD1 (6 bases). With 5 bases removed from V and 5 bases from J, the gap between germline ends came to 21 bases. Germline V gives CDR1 SGHAT, CDR2 FQNNGV. The CDR3 covers 16 residues. The CDR3 DNA follows: TGTGCCAGCAGCCCCGGACGAGGGGGGCTGTTAACTGAAGCTTTCTTT. It is translated as CASSPGRGGLLTEAFF. The whole variable domain, filled in from reference TRBV11-2 and TRBJ1-1, reads EAGVAQSPRYKIIEKRQSVAFWCNPISGHATLYWYQQILGQGPKLLIQFQNNGVVDDSQLPKDRFSAERLKGVDSTLKIQPAKLEDSAVYLCASSPGRGGLLTEAFFGQGTRLTVV.

The CDR3 sequence: CASSVEGLPDTGELFF. The CDR3 region has the DNA TGTGCCAGCAGCGTAGAGGGACTCCCCGACACCGGGGAGCTGTTTTTT. The rearrangement uses TRBV9 and TRBJ2-2, with TRBD2 as a possible D gene (6 bases). V shed 0 bases and J shed 3 bases, with 12 bases lying between them. This CDR3 spans 16 amino acids. Germline CDR1 and CDR2: SGDLS and YYNGEE.

A few counts support this clone. The rearrangement joins TRBV6-1 to TRBJ2-5; D is unclear. The V gene lost 5 bases and the J gene lost 4 bases, with 8 bases spanning the gap. Germline V gives CDR1 MNHNS, CDR2 SASEGT. This CDR3 is built from 12 residues. CDR3: CASSWSRETQYF. As DNA, the CDR3 is TGTGCCAGCAGTTGGTCTAGAGAGACCCAGTACTTC.

This chain uses TRBV6-6 with TRBJ1-5; D is undetermined. The CDR3 has 15 amino acids. In germline, CDR1 is MNHNY, CDR2 SVGAGI (reference sequence). Trimming removed 8 bases at V and 1 base at J, with 15 bases between. The CDR3 coding sequence is TGTGCCAGCCGTTGGATGGCCGGAAGCAATCAGCCCCAGCATTTT. Its protein is CASRWMAGSNQPQHF.

The rearrangement uses TRBV6-1 and TRBJ1-5; no firm D call. This CDR3 region has 13 residues. The V gene lost 9 bases and the J gene lost 0 bases, with 9 bases spanning the gap. The V gene's germline CDR1 is MNHNS and CDR2 SASEGT. The CDR3 region is CASGDISNQPQHF. The CDR3 DNA follows: TGTGCCAGTGGAGACATTAGCAATCAGCCCCAGCATTTT.

V usage is TRBV7-9 and J usage is TRBJ2-2; D may be TRBD2 (6 bases). V was cut by 5 bases and J by 2 bases, with 18 bases left in between. Germline loops: CDR1 SEHNR, CDR2 FQNEAQ (reference sequence). The CDR3 extends over 17 amino acids. CDR3 protein: CASSLGGVSGNTGELFF. CDR3 DNA sequence: TGTGCCAGCAGCCTAGGAGGCGTTAGCGGAAACACCGGGGAGCTGTTTTTT.

V and J are TRBV28 and TRBJ2-7; TRBD1 is a possible D gene (6 bases). The CDR3 is made up of 13 amino acids. V was pared by 6 bases and J by 1 base, with 10 bases between. Germline V lookup: CDR1 MDHEN, CDR2 SYDVKM. Written as DNA, the CDR3 is TGTGCCAGCAGGGACAGCGGATCCTACGAGCAGTACTTC. This encodes CASRDSGSYEQYF.

The chain carries TRBV7-2 and TRBJ1-1; TRBD1 matches 7 bases. The CDR3 length is 16 residues. The junction had 11 bases not matched to a gene; V was cut back by 3 bases and J by 4 bases. Germline assignment: CDR1 SGHTA and CDR2 FQGNSA. The CDR3 sequence is CASSFNPTGLSTEAFF. The CDR3 DNA reads TGTGCCAGCAGCTTCAACCCGACAGGGCTTAGCACTGAAGCTTTCTTT.

The V and J genes are TRBV10-3 and TRBJ2-3; 11 bases are a match to TRBD2. Germline V gives CDR1 ENHRY, CDR2 SYGVKD. V was clipped by 6 bases and J by 0 bases; unmatched bases: 11. The CDR3 runs 18 residues. The CDR3 reads CAISLERGTSGSTDTQYF. The CDR3 DNA sequence: TGTGCCATCAGCTTGGAAAGGGGGACTAGCGGAAGCACAGATACGCAGTATTTT.

The genes are TRBV30 and TRBJ2-1, with TRBD1 matching over 8 bases. Germline CDR1 and CDR2: GTSNPN and SVGIG (reference sequence). The CDR3 runs to 16 residues. V was pared by 1 base and J by 4 bases, with 9 bases of the junction left unmatched. CDR3 coding DNA: TGTGCCTGGAGTGGACAGGGGTTAATTAGGTACAATGAGCAGTTCTTC. This sequence encodes CAWSGQGLIRYNEQFF.

The V call is TRBV7-3, the J call TRBJ2-1; D unresolved. The CDR3 spans 14 residues. V shed 2 bases and J shed 5 bases, with 10 bases lying between them. Germline V gene data show CDR1 as SGHTA and CDR2 as FQGTGA. The CDR3 reads CASSLLHLDNEQFF. In nucleotides, the CDR3 is TGTGCCAGCAGCTTATTGCACTTAGACAATGAGCAGTTCTTC.

This clone was counted once. The chain carries TRBV29-1 and TRBJ2-7; 7 positions agree with TRBD2. Trimming cost V 3 bases and J 1 base; bases outside gene matches: 3. CDR1 and CDR2 from the germline V gene are SQVTM and ANQGSEA. The CDR3 has 13 residues. The CDR3 loop is CSVEIGGSYEQYF. CDR3 bases: TGCAGCGTTGAGATCGGGGGGTCCTACGAGCAGTACTTC.

This clone occurred once. The chain links TRBV2 to TRBJ2-1; D is possibly TRBD1 or TRBD2 (5 bases each). Germline CDR1 reads SNHLY; CDR2 reads FYNNEI. The germline V and J ends were trimmed by 6 bases and 6 bases, with 12 bases remaining between them. The CDR3 runs to 13 residues. The DNA for the CDR3 is TGTGCCAGCAGCGGGGCGGTGGGCAATGAGCAGTTCTTC. Encoded protein: CASSGAVGNEQFF. Full variable domain (rest looked up from reference TRBV2 and TRBJ2-1): EPEVTQTPSHQVTQMGQEVILRCVPISNHLYFYWYRQILGQKVEFLVSFYNNEISEKSEIFDDQFSVERPDGSNFTLKIRSTKLEDSAMYFCASSGAVGNEQFFGPGTRLTVL.

The CDR3 reads CARSLDPGGGEQYF. As DNA, the CDR3 is TGTGCCAGAAGCTTGGATCCTGGCGGTGGCGAGCAGTACTTC. The rearrangement links TRBV5-3 to TRBJ2-7; D not resolved. TRBV5-3 is identified as an open reading frame with a role that is uncertain. V lost 0 bases and J 6 bases, leaving 13 bases between the germline ends. The length of the CDR3 is 14 residues.